Listed here are 3 T cell receptor beta chains from one sample, sequenced in a study of CD8+ T cells in alopecia areata. Regarding treatment: oral pan-JAK inhibitor, 5-10 mg twice daily. The authors extracted RNA and reverse transcribed it into cDNA as the sequencing template. The table came from immunoSEQ multiplex PCR; TCRdb's copy has only in-frame clones and leaves some out. The table records about 97,000 clones, about 61% of them present only once. Material: CD8+ T cells sorted from blood, obtained at approximately week 55, from a patient treated with tofacitinib. The receptors stem from a human donor with alopecia areata.

The chain joins TRBV13 to TRBJ1-2; D may be TRBD1 (5 bases). Trimming took 2 bases from V and 4 from J, leaving 17 bases between them. CDR3 size: 16 residues. Germline CDR1 PRHDT, CDR2 FYEKMQ (reference sequence). The CDR3 protein is CASSLSTGGRAYGYTF. The CDR3 bases are TGTGCCAGCAGCTTAAGTACGGGCGGCAGGGCCTATGGCTACACCTTC.

The chain joins TRBV11-2 to TRBJ2-1; D might be TRBD1 (5 bases). Trimming took 7 bases from V and 2 from J, leaving 15 bases between them. CDR1 is SGHAT, CDR2 FQNNGV, per germline. The CDR3 runs to 15 residues. CDR3 protein: CASTPRLQAYNEQFF. In DNA, the CDR3 is TGTGCCAGCACCCCCCGCCTACAGGCCTACAATGAGCAGTTCTTC. The whole variable domain, remainder taken from reference TRBV11-2 and TRBJ2-1, is EAGVAQSPRYKIIEKRQSVAFWCNPISGHATLYWYQQILGQGPKLLIQFQNNGVVDDSQLPKDRFSAERLKGVDSTLKIQPAKLEDSAVYLCASTPRLQAYNEQFFGPGTRLTVL.

The rearrangement uses TRBV29-1 and TRBJ2-3; 9 nucleotides align to TRBD2. J was trimmed by 2 bases and V by 5 bases; bases with no gene match: 5. The CDR3 consists of 14 residues. Germline assignment: CDR1 SQVTM and CDR2 ANQGSEA. The CDR3 here is CSVPGGGATDTQYF. The CDR3 nucleotides read TGCAGCGTTCCTGGCGGGGGGGCCACAGATACGCAGTATTTT.